Listed below are T cell receptor beta chains from one sample, sequenced in a study of cytomegalovirus exposure and HLA in healthy donors. TCRdb's copy holds only in-frame clones and misses some; the assay was immunoSEQ multiplex PCR. The profile shows 250,000 to 300,000 clones, 85% to 90% of them singletons. The source material was PBMCs. These receptors were obtained from a young woman in good health and CMV-seronegative. CDR3s include the opening cysteine and the closing phenylalanine or tryptophan. The D gene is left open where the match is weak. Size is stated for part of the rows, as once, few or many counts, or as a class when the clone is expanded.

d_gene,j_gene,v_gene,abundance,CDR3aa,CDR3nt
TRBD1,TRBJ2-1,TRBV2,NA,CASKETGWKSYNEQFF,TGTGCCAGCAAAGAGACAGGGTGGAAATCCTACAATGAGCAGTTCTTC
TRBD1,TRBJ2-3,TRBV6-5,NA,CASSYRSGQGADTQYF,TGTGCCAGCAGTTACCGGTCGGGACAGGGAGCAGATACGCAGTATTTT
TRBD1,TRBJ2-2,TRBV19,NA,CATFFSGQGTGELFF,TGTGCCACCTTTTTCTCGGGACAGGGGACCGGGGAGCTGTTTTTT
NA,TRBJ2-4,TRBV2,NA,CASSEGGGPHKVIQYF,TGTGCCAGCAGTGAAGGGGGGGGGCCCCACAAGGTCATTCAGTACTTC
NA,TRBJ2-7,TRBV9,few,CASSVGRATYEQYF,TGTGCCAGCAGCGTCGGCAGAGCGACCTACGAGCAGTACTTC
TRBD2,TRBJ2-5,TRBV19,NA,CASSIVGLAGGYQETQYF,TGTGCCAGTAGTATTGTTGGACTAGCGGGGGGGTACCAAGAGACCCAGTACTTC
NA,TRBJ1-2,TRBV5-1,NA,CATPGDRSFYGYTF,TGCGCCACCCCCGGTGATCGGTCTTTCTATGGCTACACCTTC
NA,TRBJ1-1,TRBV5-1,NA,CASSLGDTTNTEAFF,TGCGCCAGCAGCTTGGGAGACACCACGAACACTGAAGCTTTCTTT
TRBD1,TRBJ2-1,TRBV27,NA,CASSLSRQGYNEQFF,TGTGCCAGCAGTTTATCTCGACAGGGTTACAATGAGCAGTTCTTC
NA,TRBJ1-5,TRBV27,few,CASSPGLGNQPQHF,TGTGCCAGCAGTCCGGGTCTCGGCAATCAGCCCCAGCATTTT
NA,TRBJ2-4,TRBV14,NA,CASSQAGTRNIQYF,TGTGCCAGCAGCCAAGCAGGGACACGGAACATTCAGTACTTC
NA,TRBJ1-1,TRBV2,NA,CASSAGFGWNEAFF,TGTGCCAGCAGTGCGGGGTTTGGGTGGAATGAAGCTTTCTTT
NA,TRBJ1-3,TRBV6-5,NA,CASSYSRGGSGNTIYF,TGTGCCAGCAGTTACTCAAGGGGAGGATCTGGAAACACCATATATTTT
TRBD1,TRBJ1-2,TRBV18,NA,CASSPRDRDGYTF,TGTGCCAGCTCACCAAGGGACAGGGATGGCTACACCTTC
TRBD1,TRBJ2-7,TRBV30,NA,CAWSVGTGIRVFYEQYF,TGTGCCTGGAGTGTCGGGACAGGGATAAGGGTCTTCTACGAGCAGTACTTC
TRBD1,TRBJ1-2,TRBV28,NA,CASRAPGQGNGYTF,TGTGCCAGCAGGGCCCCCGGACAGGGAAATGGCTACACCTTC
TRBD2,TRBJ2-3,TRBV7-2,NA,CASSLFGAGSTDTQYF,TGTGCCAGCAGCTTGTTCGGAGCGGGGAGTACAGATACGCAGTATTTT
TRBD1,TRBJ1-1,TRBV5-1,NA,CASSLTPYMTGGTEAFF,TGCGCCAGCAGCTTGACGCCATATATGACAGGGGGCACTGAAGCTTTCTTT
NA,TRBJ1-1,TRBV6-1,NA,CASSEAYEAFF,TGTGCCAGCAGTGAAGCCTATGAAGCTTTCTTT
NA,TRBJ1-1,TRBV6-5,NA,CASSYSAGGTEAFF,TGTGCCAGCAGTTACTCAGCGGGGGGCACTGAAGCTTTCTTT
TRBD1,TRBJ2-1,TRBV28,NA,CASSLWAGGSYNEQFF,TGTGCCAGCAGTTTATGGGCAGGGGGCTCCTACAATGAGCAGTTCTTC
NA,TRBJ2-2,TRBV11-2,NA,CASSWAGNTGELFF,TGTGCCAGCAGCTGGGCGGGAAACACCGGGGAGCTGTTTTTT
TRBD2,TRBJ2-3,TRBV7-9,NA,CASSSNGGAVDTQYF,TGTGCCAGCAGCTCAAACGGGGGGGCCGTAGATACGCAGTATTTT
NA,TRBJ2-3,TRBV5-1,NA,CASKATGTSTDTQYF,TGCGCCAGCAAAGCGACAGGGACTAGCACAGATACGCAGTATTTT
TRBD1,TRBJ1-3,TRBV28,NA,CASSSGQGAGNTIYF,TGTGCCAGCAGTTCTGGACAGGGGGCTGGAAACACCATATATTTT
TRBD1,TRBJ2-5,TRBV4-1,NA,CASSPGQPVQETQYF,TGCGCCAGCAGCCCGGGACAGCCAGTACAAGAGACCCAGTACTTC
TRBD1,TRBJ1-5,TRBV4-3,NA,CASSQDRGPQPQHF,TGCGCCAGCAGCCAAGACAGGGGGCCTCAGCCCCAGCATTTT
NA,TRBJ2-1,TRBV18,NA,CASSPAVGGYNEQFF,TGTGCCAGCTCACCTGCGGTAGGGGGATACAATGAGCAGTTCTTC
NA,TRBJ1-2,TRBV14,NA,CASSQVSGPPGGYTF,TGTGCCAGCAGCCAAGTCTCCGGACCCCCGGGGGGCTACACCTTC
TRBD2,TRBJ2-7,TRBV11-2,NA,CASSLDTGTTTYEQYF,TGTGCCAGCAGCTTAGACACCGGGACTACCACCTACGAGCAGTACTTC
NA,TRBJ1-5,TRBV6-5,NA,CASSYLAHQPQHF,TGTGCCAGCAGTTACTTAGCGCATCAGCCCCAGCATTTT
TRBD1,TRBJ1-6,TRBV28,NA,CASSSIRDRRGSPLHF,TGTGCCAGCAGTTCTATCCGGGACAGGAGAGGATCACCCCTCCACTTT
TRBD1,TRBJ1-1,TRBV7-9,NA,CASSLDEGADEAFF,TGTGCCAGCAGCTTAGATGAGGGGGCCGATGAAGCTTTCTTT
TRBD1,TRBJ1-2,TRBV14,few,CASSPRADRANYGYTF,TGTGCCAGCAGCCCGCGCGCTGACAGGGCTAACTATGGCTACACCTTC
TRBD1,TRBJ2-7,TRBV11-2,NA,CASSLWAGGVDEQYF,TGTGCCAGCAGCTTATGGGCAGGGGGCGTCGACGAGCAGTACTTC
NA,TRBJ1-1,TRBV25-1,NA,CASRGGLWTEAFF,TGTGCCAGCCGCGGGGGTTTATGGACTGAAGCTTTCTTT
NA,TRBJ1-2,TRBV11-2,NA,CASSFSRVRYTF,TGTGCCAGCAGCTTTTCCAGGGTACGCTACACCTTC
NA,TRBJ1-1,TRBV19,NA,CASRWGQGTFF,NA
TRBD1,TRBJ2-1,TRBV27,NA,CASSGLAGGRDEQFF,TGTGCCAGCAGCGGGCTAGCAGGGGGTAGGGATGAGCAGTTCTTC
NA,TRBJ1-1,TRBV5-1,NA,CASSSLREKNTEAFF,TGCGCCAGCAGCTCGCTCAGGGAAAAGAACACTGAAGCTTTCTTT
NA,TRBJ2-2,TRBV6-5,NA,CASSSLALSGELFF,TGTGCCAGCAGTAGTCTAGCGTTATCCGGGGAGCTGTTTTTT
NA,TRBJ2-7,TRBV11-2,NA,CASRQLMSFEQYF,TGTGCCAGCAGACAGCTAATGAGCTTCGAGCAGTACTTC